Given below is one TCR beta chain in context. No antigen is known for it. This sample's time point: week 5, during vaccination. Doses consisted of 300 ug of mutant IDH1 20-mer peptide each, paired with topical imiquimod. The CDR3 contains 14 residues. Germline assignment: CDR1 SGHRS and CDR2 YFSETQ. The V and J ends lost 4 bases and 8 bases respectively, with 15 bases between them. The sample originates from a study of a mutant IDH1 vaccine in newly diagnosed glioma. Whole-study context: Radiotherapy alone preceded vaccination by 4-6 weeks; alternatively, vaccination started with temozolomide cycles. Previous care, which was radiotherapy, temozolomide, or both, most often involved both. Findings of the study overall: Vaccine-induced immune responses were detected in about 93% of patients.

Sequencing was performed with immunoSEQ multiplex PCR; in TCRdb, only in-frame clones are kept and a portion is missing. The table has about 42,000 clones, 70% to 90% seen once; the top ten hold roughly 1.8%. The rearrangement joins TRBV5-1 to TRBJ1-4; D might be TRBD1 (5 bases). This sequence was found in a middle-aged man with glioma. The specimen comprised PBMCs, sampled from a glioma patient whose treatment included an IDH1 peptide vaccine. The CDR3 loop reads CASSIQGHYEKLFF. CDR3 sequence (DNA): TGCGCCAGCAGCATCCAGGGCCATTACGAAAAACTGTTTTTT.